The rows below give T cell receptor beta chains drawn from one sample of a study of cytomegalovirus exposure and HLA in healthy donors. The table came from immunoSEQ multiplex PCR; TCRdb's copy has only in-frame clones and leaves some out. The table includes around 130,000 clones, about 83% detected once. Specimen: PBMCs. Every receptor here comes from a girl aged 2-9 years in good health and CMV-seronegative. The CDR3 runs from the conserved cysteine through the conserved F or W. The D gene is left open where the match is weak. Clone sizes are given selectively: once, few, many, or a class where the clone is expanded.

TRBJ1-2	TRBD1	TRBV12-5	NA	CASGTGALNGYTF	TGTGCTAGTGGTACAGGGGCCCTTAATGGCTACACCTTC
TRBJ2-3	NA	TRBV7-6	NA	CASSLELATTDTQYF	TGTGCCAGCAGCTTAGAATTGGCCACCACAGATACGCAGTATTTT
TRBJ2-1	NA	TRBV13	NA	CASNSKSSYNEQFF	TGTGCCAGCAATTCAAAGAGCTCCTACAATGAGCAGTTCTTC
TRBJ2-7	TRBD1	TRBV7-2	NA	CASSLVPGQGNYEQYF	TGTGCCAGCAGCTTAGTCCCGGGACAGGGAAACTACGAGCAGTACTTC
TRBJ2-6	NA	TRBV19	once	CASSTRGSGANVLTF	TGTGCCAGTAGTACTAGAGGCTCTGGGGCCAACGTCCTGACTTTC
TRBJ2-7	NA	TRBV19	NA	CASSRRGPGITHEQYF	TGTGCCAGTAGTAGACGCGGGCCCGGGATAACCCACGAGCAGTACTTC
TRBJ1-6	NA	TRBV30	NA	CAWSVTSGAGYNSPLHF	TGTGCCTGGAGTGTAACTTCAGGGGCTGGGTATAATTCACCCCTCCACTTT
TRBJ1-6	NA	TRBV30	NA	CAWSVSGVSSYNSPLHF	TGTGCCTGGAGTGTATCCGGGGTGAGCTCCTATAATTCCCCCCTCCACTTT
TRBJ1-1	NA	TRBV7-6	NA	CASSLAGGPTSYTEAFF	TGTGCCAGCAGCTTAGCGGGGGGGCCGACTTCGTACACTGAAGCTTTCTTT
TRBJ2-7	TRBD2	TRBV9	NA	CASSPRTSGSYEQYF	TGTGCCAGCAGCCCTCGGACTAGCGGATCCTACGAGCAGTACTTC
TRBJ1-4	TRBD1	TRBV5-1	NA	CASSPGTGDEKLFF	TGCGCCAGCAGCCCCGGGACAGGGGATGAAAAACTGTTTTTT
TRBJ1-5	NA	TRBV2	NA	CASSRQWLNQPQHF	TGTGCCAGCAGTCGACAGTGGCTCAATCAGCCCCAGCATTTT
TRBJ1-1	NA	TRBV7-9	NA	CASSNRDRLAEAFF	TGTGCCAGCAGCAATAGAGACAGGCTAGCTGAAGCTTTCTTT
TRBJ2-7	TRBD2	TRBV7-9	NA	CASSPSGGADYEQYF	TGTGCCAGCAGTCCTAGCGGGGGGGCCGACTACGAGCAGTACTTC
TRBJ2-3	NA	TRBV29-1	NA	CSVGPRTIRRADTQYF	TGCAGCGTTGGCCCGCGGACTATCCGGAGGGCAGATACGCAGTATTTT
TRBJ2-7	NA	TRBV7-2	NA	CASSSPGSSYEQYF	TGTGCCAGCAGCTCCCCGGGAAGCTCCTACGAGCAGTACTTC
TRBJ2-1	TRBD2	TRBV27	few	CASRPGLAGGNEQFF	TGTGCCAGCAGACCCGGACTAGCGGGGGGGAATGAGCAGTTCTTC
TRBJ2-3	TRBD2	TRBV19	NA	CASRLAGGSDTQYF	TGTGCCAGTAGGCTCGCGGGGGGTAGCGATACGCAGTATTTT
TRBJ1-1	NA	TRBV18	NA	CASSPAVNMNTEAFF	TGTGCCAGCTCACCAGCGGTTAACATGAACACTGAAGCTTTCTTT
TRBJ1-5	NA	TRBV28	NA	CASRPLGGAVSNQPQHF	TGTGCCAGCAGACCGCTGGGGGGGGCTGTGAGCAATCAGCCCCAGCATTTT
TRBJ1-6	NA	TRBV19	once	CASSIGGQPYNSPLHF	TGTGCCAGTAGTATCGGCGGGCAGCCCTATAATTCACCCCTCCACTTT
TRBJ1-3	NA	TRBV9	NA	CASSVDWSSGNTIYF	TGTGCCAGCAGCGTCGACTGGAGCTCTGGAAACACCATATATTTT
TRBJ1-4	NA	TRBV6-1	few	CASSEYDKYNEKLFF	TGTGCCAGCAGTGAATACGACAAATATAATGAAAAACTGTTTTTT
TRBJ2-4	TRBD2	TRBV5-1	NA	CASSRISGGKNIQYF	TGCGCCAGCAGCCGGATTAGCGGGGGCAAAAACATTCAGTACTTC
TRBJ2-2	TRBD1	TRBV2	NA	CASTKQGPNTGELFF	TGTGCCAGCACTAAACAGGGGCCGAACACCGGGGAGCTGTTTTTT
TRBJ2-7	TRBD2	TRBV6-5	NA	CASSYREGTGEQYF	TGTGCCAGCAGTTACCGGGAGGGAACTGGGGAGCAGTACTTC
TRBJ2-2	TRBD1	TRBV6-1	once	CASRGQRNTGELFF	TGTGCCAGCAGGGGACAGCGCAACACCGGGGAGCTGTTTTTT
TRBJ2-5	NA	TRBV7-2	NA	CASSFGRVGETQYF	TGTGCCAGCAGCTTCGGCAGGGTGGGGGAGACCCAGTACTTC
TRBJ1-5	NA	TRBV30	NA	CAWSVGGNQPQHF	TGTGCCTGGAGTGTAGGGGGCAATCAGCCCCAGCATTTT
TRBJ1-5	NA	TRBV19	NA	CASSRGALEGQPQHF	TGTGCCAGTTCCAGGGGTGCATTAGAAGGTCAGCCCCAGCATTTT
TRBJ2-5	TRBD2	TRBV5-4	NA	CASSLGLAGGETQYF	TGTGCCAGCAGCCTAGGACTAGCGGGAGGAGAGACCCAGTACTTC
TRBJ1-2	TRBD1	TRBV19	NA	CASSTPRDRDYANYGYTF	TGTGCCAGTAGTACCCCTCGGGACAGGGATTACGCTAACTATGGCTACACCTTC
TRBJ2-3	TRBD2	TRBV13	NA	CASSLSSGRAVDTQYF	TGTGCCAGCAGCTTAAGTAGCGGGAGGGCGGTTGATACGCAGTATTTT
TRBJ1-2	NA	TRBV4-1	NA	CASSQAGTFVYGYTF	TGCGCCAGCAGCCAAGCGGGGACTTTTGTCTATGGCTACACCTTC
TRBJ2-3	TRBD2	TRBV6-4	NA	CASSDSGGGTDTQYF	TGTGCCAGCAGTGATTCGGGGGGGGGCACAGATACGCAGTATTTT
TRBJ2-6	NA	TRBV6-4	NA	CASSDSGSSHSGANVLTF	TGTGCCAGCAGTGACTCGGGCAGTTCACACTCTGGGGCCAACGTCCTGACTTTC
TRBJ2-2	TRBD2	TRBV7-2	NA	CASSSGLAGGELFF	TGTGCCAGCAGCTCGGGACTAGCGGGGGGGGAGCTGTTTTTT
TRBJ1-5	TRBD1	TRBV28	NA	CASSLTGTGILQPQHF	TGTGCCAGCAGCCTTACCGGGACAGGGATTCTTCAGCCCCAGCATTTT
TRBJ2-7	TRBD1	TRBV5-1	NA	CASSLGTGGAGGTYEQYF	TGCGCCAGCAGCCTAGGGACAGGGGGCGCGGGCGGTACCTACGAGCAGTACTTC
TRBJ2-3	TRBD2	TRBV5-1	NA	CASSSIAGLTDTQYF	TGCGCCAGCAGCTCCATAGCGGGCCTCACAGATACGCAGTATTTT
TRBJ2-7	NA	TRBV11-2	NA	CASSLRGSYEQYF	TGTGCCAGCAGCTTGCGGGGTTCCTACGAGCAGTACTTC
TRBJ2-3	TRBD2	TRBV7-3	NA	CASSLLGLPTDTQYF	TGTGCCAGCAGCTTATTGGGACTACCAACAGATACGCAGTATTTT
TRBJ2-5	NA	TRBV29-1	NA	CSVERGQETQYF	TGCAGCGTTGAACGCGGTCAAGAGACCCAGTACTTC
TRBJ2-5	TRBD2	TRBV5-1	once	CASSSGLAGDETQYF	TGCGCCAGCAGCTCCGGACTAGCGGGAGATGAGACCCAGTACTTC
TRBJ1-5	TRBD1	TRBV10-2	NA	CASSDQGASNQPQHF	TGCGCCAGCAGTGATCAGGGGGCTAGCAATCAGCCCCAGCATTTT
TRBJ2-3	TRBD2	TRBV18	NA	CASSGDFGEGIFTDTQYF	TGTGCCAGCTCGGGCGACTTTGGGGAGGGGATCTTCACAGATACGCAGTATTTT
TRBJ2-5	TRBD2	TRBV10-2	NA	CASTVGLAGGGETQYF	TGCGCCAGCACCGTAGGACTAGCGGGAGGTGGAGAGACCCAGTACTTC
TRBJ2-7	NA	TRBV15	NA	CATSRVSRSEQYF	TGTGCCACCAGCAGAGTATCGCGAAGCGAGCAGTACTTC
TRBJ2-3	TRBD1	TRBV10-3	NA	CAISPGQDTDTRYF	TGTGCCATCAGTCCCGGACAGGACACAGATACGCGGTATTTT
TRBJ2-2	NA	TRBV19	NA	CASSIGGVTGELFF	TGTGCCAGTAGTATAGGCGGAGTCACCGGGGAGCTGTTTTTT
TRBJ2-3	NA	TRBV6-1	NA	CASGGSVTPDTQYF	TGTGCCAGTGGGGGGTCGGTTACTCCAGATACGCAGTATTTT
TRBJ2-5	TRBD1	TRBV30	NA	CAWSQGDRGKETQYF	TGTGCCTGGAGTCAGGGGGACAGGGGGAAAGAGACCCAGTACTTC
TRBJ1-5	TRBD1	TRBV6-1	NA	CASSPRTGDEEPQHF	TGTGCCAGCAGTCCCCGGACAGGGGACGAAGAACCCCAGCATTTT
TRBJ2-7	TRBD1	TRBV7-3	NA	CASSFGTGGDEQYF	TGTGCCAGCAGCTTCGGGACAGGGGGGGACGAGCAGTACTTC
TRBJ2-1	TRBD2	TRBV18	NA	CASSPPFPGSSGDSYNEQFF	TGTGCCAGCTCACCCCCATTCCCGGGGTCTAGCGGAGACTCCTACAATGAGCAGTTCTTC
TRBJ1-1	NA	TRBV10-3	NA	CAISEAGLDTEAFF	TGTGCCATCAGTGAGGCGGGGTTGGACACTGAAGCTTTCTTT
TRBJ2-1	NA	TRBV21-1	once	CASSERTSGVTYNEQFF	TGTGCCAGCAGCGAACGGACTAGCGGGGTAACCTACAATGAGCAGTTCTTC
TRBJ2-7	NA	TRBV6-5	NA	CASSLGGAGLSYEQYF	TGTGCCAGCAGTTTAGGGGGAGCGGGGCTATCCTACGAGCAGTACTTC
TRBJ2-3	NA	TRBV2	NA	CASSRDTQYF	TGTGCCAGCAGCCGAGATACGCAGTATTTT
TRBJ1-1	NA	TRBV30	NA	CAGRDWNVGAFF	TGTGCCGGGCGGGACTGGAACGTTGGAGCTTTCTTT